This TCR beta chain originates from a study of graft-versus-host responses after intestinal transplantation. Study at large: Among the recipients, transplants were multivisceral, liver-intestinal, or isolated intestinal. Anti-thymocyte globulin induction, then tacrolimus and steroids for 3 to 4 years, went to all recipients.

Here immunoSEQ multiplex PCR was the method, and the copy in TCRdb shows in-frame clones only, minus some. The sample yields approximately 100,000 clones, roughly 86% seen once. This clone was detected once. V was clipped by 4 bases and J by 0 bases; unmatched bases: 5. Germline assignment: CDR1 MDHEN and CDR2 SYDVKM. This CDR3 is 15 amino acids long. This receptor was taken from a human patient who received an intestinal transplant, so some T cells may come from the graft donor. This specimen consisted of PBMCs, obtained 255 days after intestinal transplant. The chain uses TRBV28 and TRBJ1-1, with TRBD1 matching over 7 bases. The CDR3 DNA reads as TGTGCCAGCAGTTCAAGGGGGCAGGTGAACACTGAAGCTTTCTTT. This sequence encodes CASSSRGQVNTEAFF.